The TCR beta chain described here comes from a study of immune evolution from preneoplasia to lung adenocarcinoma. Study background: HLA loss of heterozygosity: 5.5% to 8.5% AIS, around 16% MIA, 30% to 35% ADC, none AAH.

Of note for this clone: The antigen remains unidentified.

Patient tissue came from resections in Japan or China, 2014–2017. Only in-frame clones appear in the TCRdb table, and some are missing; sequencing was by immunoSEQ multiplex PCR. The sample has around 10,000 clones; around four fifths are singletons. The CDR3 covers 13 residues. The germline V gene encodes CDR1 MNHNS and CDR2 SASEGT. V was trimmed by 6 bases and J by 6 bases, leaving 14 bases between them. Study-wide findings and caveats: Later-stage lesions appeared to have more T cells, more diversity, less clonality.

The source material was FFPE minimally invasive lung adenocarcinoma tissue. The TCR comes from a person aged 70 to 80 with lung adenocarcinoma. Some clones in this sample may be carry-over from other donors' samples. The chain couples TRBV6-1 to TRBJ1-1, with a tentative D call TRBD1 (5 bases). DNA for the CDR3: TGTGCCAGCAGAGTGGGACGGAGGTCTGAAGCTTTCTTT. Translating it yields CASRVGRRSEAFF.